This T cell receptor (beta chain) was captured in a study of CD8+ T cells in alopecia areata. Following RNA extraction, reverse transcription yielded cDNA that acted as the sequencing template. TCRdb's table, derived via immunoSEQ multiplex PCR, lists solely in-frame clones and lacks some. The profile shows several thousand clones, around 65% of them singletons. The CDR3 totals 12 residues. V was clipped by 3 bases and J by 13 bases, with 13 bases between them. CDR1 and CDR2 from the germline V gene are SNHLY and FYNNEI. The V gene is TRBV2, the J gene TRBJ2-1; D not certain. The clonotype originates from a human donor in good health. Input material: skin. The CDR3 is CASSDGPLGQFF. CDR3 DNA sequence: TGTGCCAGCAGTGACGGTCCTCTGGGACAGTTCTTC.